This TCR beta chain was captured by sequencing in a study of Ad26.COV2.S vaccination and SARS-CoV-2 variants. Looking at the study overall: Donor allocation was to the COV1001 Ad26.COV2.S trial arm. Donor got 5x10^10 or 1x10^11 viral particles of Ad26.COV2.S.

Whole-study results and caveats: Vaccinated and placebo-treated recipients had similar non-spike TCR breadth.

On this clone itself: Its target is unknown.

Treatment given: 15 to 20 received Ad26.COV2.S at low or high dose, single or two shots; 5 received placebo; per-sample allocation not given. The study sampled participants on day 63 after the first vaccine or placebo injection. Some clones are missing from TCRdb's copy, which holds only in-frame ones; the method was immunoSEQ multiplex PCR. Of roughly 400,000 clones detected, 75% to 90% appear once; the ten largest clones hold approximately 1.9%. The CDR3 runs 14 residues. The ends were cut back, 6 bases at V and 0 bases at J, with 10 bases in the middle. CDR1 is SGHTS and CDR2 is YDEGEE in the germline V gene.

The material was peripheral blood, obtained in a trial of Ad26.COV2.S vaccine versus placebo. This chain joins TRBV5-8 and TRBJ1-5; possible D gene TRBD1, 5 bases. The receptor comes from a person between 18 and 65 years old who received the Ad26.COV2.S COVID-19 vaccine or a placebo. For the CDR3, the DNA is TGTGCCAGCAAAAGGGACTATAGCAATCAGCCCCAGCATTTT. Translating gives CASKRDYSNQPQHF.